This T cell receptor (beta chain) emerged from a study of blood T cells in healthy people across ages. A J-beta primer mix and a sample-barcoded 5' primer were used in a second PCR of about 7 to 12 cycles. Every single cDNA molecule received a tag from a template-switch adaptor with 12 random nucleotides. From the 5' RACE reads, TCRdb called clonotypes with MiXCR, one entry per CDR3 protein. Found here are around 820,000 distinct CDR3 sequences, 20% to 25% of them singletons; the top ten hold 3% to 4%. Whole-study findings and limits: Not knowing donor CMV status may have confounded expanded clonotype changes. TCR beta diversity per million T cells fell roughly linearly with age.

V lost 6 bases and J 7 bases, leaving 18 bases between the germline ends. Germline CDR1 reads DFQATT; CDR2 reads SNEGSKA (reference sequence). This CDR3 is 13 amino acids long. This clonotype was observed a handful of times. Its target is unknown. The same data also contributed to another study, on T cells of mothers and their children. According to that study: Donation was provided by three healthy Caucasian mothers along with their six children.

This receptor was taken from a boy younger than 18 in good health. The V call is TRBV20-1, the J call TRBJ1-1; D gene unclear. Sequencing was performed on blood. The CDR3: CSAIRTGKGEAFF. CDR3 DNA: TGCAGTGCAATCAGGACGGGGAAGGGTGAAGCTTTCTTT.